Shown below are 21 T cell receptor beta chains from a single sample sequenced in a study of cytomegalovirus exposure and HLA in healthy donors (dated by TCRdb to between 2016 and 2019). The protocol used for the library was the immunoSEQ multiplex PCR assay. The multiplex PCR relied on a mix of 60 forward primers for TCR Vbeta segments and 13 reverse primers for TCR Jbeta segments. TCRdb's version of the immuneACCESS table is confined to in-frame rearrangements and falls short of the full clone set. An unresolved V gene accounts for under half of the shortfall where checked; the remainder is of unknown origin. In all, the sample holds 130,000 to 150,000 clones, and around 76% of those were seen once. The ten largest clones add up to less than 3.5% of the sample. Sequenced input: PBMCs. The receptors come from a male donor in good health and CMV-seronegative.

The chain carries TRBV11-3 and TRBJ1-1; TRBD1 is a possible D gene (5 bases). V was pared by 1 base and J by 1 base, with 10 bases between. Per the germline V gene, CDR1 is SGHNT and CDR2 is YENEEA. This CDR3 region has 15 residues. Here the CDR3 DNA reads TGTGCCAGCAGCTTAGGGGGCAGGAGGAACACTGAAGCTTTCTTT. It is translated as CASSLGGRRNTEAFF.

The rearrangement links TRBV10-3 to TRBJ2-3, with D uncertain. The CDR3 has 14 residues. The V end was cut by 2 bases, the J end by 6 bases, with 12 bases between. The germline V gene encodes CDR1 ENHRY and CDR2 SYGVKD. The CDR3: CAISENTSGDTQYF. As DNA, the CDR3 is TGTGCCATCAGTGAGAATACGTCCGGGGATACGCAGTATTTT.

This chain uses TRBV27 with TRBJ2-3; 10 bases are shared with TRBD2. Germline lookup yields CDR1 MNHEY and CDR2 SMNVEV (reference sequence). J lost 2 bases, V lost 8 bases, and 4 bases had no gene match. The CDR3 is 14 amino acids. Here the CDR3 reads CASEAGGITDTQYF. The CDR3 nucleotides are TGTGCCAGCGAAGCGGGGGGGATCACAGATACGCAGTATTTT.

This clone was seen a single time. The V and J genes are TRBV9 and TRBJ1-4; tentative D call: TRBD1 (6 bases). Per the germline V gene, CDR1 is SGDLS and CDR2 is YYNGEE. V lost 4 bases and J 0 bases, leaving 16 bases between the germline ends. The CDR3 has 17 amino acids. CDR3 nucleotide sequence: TGTGCCAGCAGCATGGGGGGGGCCGTTGCAACTAATGAAAAACTGTTTTTT. Amino acid sequence: CASSMGGAVATNEKLFF.

The chain has TRBV5-4 and TRBJ1-1; 7 positions agree with TRBD1. V lost 3 bases and J lost 5; bases outside the gene matches: 7. CDR1 is SGHNT and CDR2 is YYREEE in the germline V gene (reference sequence). The CDR3 extends over 14 amino acids. The CDR3 reads CASSWGQTLTEAFF. The CDR3 coding sequence is TGTGCCAGCAGCTGGGGACAGACGTTGACTGAAGCTTTCTTT. Combining the CDR3 with reference TRBV5-4 and TRBJ1-1 gives the whole variable domain ETGVTQSPTHLIKTRGQQVTLRCSSQSGHNTVSWYQQALGQGPQFIFQYYREEENGRGNFPPRFSGLQFPNYSSELNVNALELDDSALYLCASSWGQTLTEAFFGQGTRLTVV.

In this sample, this clone turned up once. The rearrangement joins TRBV19 to TRBJ2-1; D is uncertain. Trimming took 6 bases from V and 8 from J, leaving 8 bases between them. Germline lookup yields CDR1 LNHDA and CDR2 SQIVND (reference sequence). This CDR3 contains 11 residues. Written as DNA, the CDR3 is TGTGCCAGTAGCATCGCGTATGAGCAGTTCTTC. It yields the protein CASSIAYEQFF.

This clone was recorded a few times. The chain recombines TRBV10-2 with TRBJ2-3; 9 bases are a match to TRBD2. This CDR3 region has 15 residues. V was clipped by 7 bases and J by 2 bases; unmatched bases: 7. Germline V gene lookup returns CDR1 WSHSY and CDR2 SAAADI. In nucleotides, the CDR3 is TGCGCCAGCACCGTAATAGCGGGAGCCACAGATACGCAGTATTTT. It specifies CASTVIAGATDTQYF.

A few counts support this clone. The chain carries TRBV5-1 and TRBJ1-1; 7 bases agree with TRBD1. There are 15 residues in the CDR3. Germline CDR1 reads SGHRS; CDR2 reads YFSETQ. V lost 4 bases, J lost 3 bases, and 9 bases stayed unmatched. The CDR3 region has the DNA TGCGCCAGCAGCAATCGACAGGGCTGGGACACTGAAGCTTTCTTT. It encodes CASSNRQGWDTEAFF.

The rearrangement uses TRBV5-1 and TRBJ2-3; 9 bases align to TRBD1. With 1 base clipped from V and 12 bases from J, the junction kept 21 bases outside the gene matches. There are 18 residues in the CDR3. Germline CDR1 reads SGHRS; CDR2 reads YFSETQ. CDR3 protein: CASSLTGTGTPHRYFQYF. The CDR3 DNA follows: TGCGCCAGCAGCTTGACGGGGACAGGGACACCCCACAGATATTTTCAGTATTTT.

V and J are TRBV19 and TRBJ2-7; no reliable D call. V gave up 3 bases and J gave up 0 bases, with 9 bases separating them. The CDR3 has 14 amino acids. The germline V gene has CDR1 LNHDA and CDR2 SQIVND (reference sequence). DNA of the CDR3: TGTGCCAGTAGTATTGGCTCGAACTCCTACGAGCAGTACTTC. Residues: CASSIGSNSYEQYF.

The chain combines TRBV27 with TRBJ2-1, with D maybe TRBD1 (5 bases). Germline CDR1 is MNHEY and CDR2 is SMNVEV (reference sequence). Trimming took off 2 bases at V and 0 bases at J, with 14 bases between the two ends. The CDR3 runs to 17 residues. The CDR3 region is CASSLKGSVSSYNEQFF. The CDR3 nucleotides read TGTGCCAGCAGTTTAAAGGGGTCCGTCAGCTCCTACAATGAGCAGTTCTTC.

The chain links TRBV6-5 to TRBJ2-7; maybe TRBD2 (6 bases). Germline-derived CDR1 and CDR2 are MNHEY and SVGAGI. The CDR3 loop spans 15 amino acids. V gave up 6 bases and J gave up 3 bases, with 18 bases separating them. This CDR3 is CASSRSRDWNYEQYF. The CDR3 coding sequence is TGTGCCAGCAGCCGTTCACGGGACTGGAACTACGAGCAGTACTTC.

This clone was detected a few times. The chain carries TRBV9 and TRBJ2-4; TRBD2 aligns across 7 bases. Trimming removed 2 bases from V and 7 bases from J; junction bases left unmatched: 9. Germline-derived CDR1 and CDR2 are SGDLS and YYNGEE. The CDR3 is 15 amino acids. CDR3 nucleotides: TGTGCCAGCAGCGTTAGGGACTACCCGAAGAACATTCAGTACTTC. It encodes CASSVRDYPKNIQYF.

The genes are TRBV27 and TRBJ1-4; D not resolved. Germline CDR1 is MNHEY and CDR2 is SMNVEV (reference sequence). The CDR3 is 18 amino acids. The V end was cut by 1 base, the J end by 5 bases, with 20 bases between. Written as DNA, the CDR3 is TGTGCCAGCAGTTTATTTCCTTTCCCTACCACGAGGAATGAAAAACTGTTTTTT. This gives the protein CASSLFPFPTTRNEKLFF.

V and J are TRBV7-9 and TRBJ1-5; D gene ambiguous. The V and J ends lost 1 base and 4 bases respectively, with 8 bases between them. Germline CDR1 SEHNR, CDR2 FQNEAQ (reference sequence). The CDR3 is 14 amino acids. The CDR3 DNA follows: TGTGCCAGCAGCTTAGTGGGCAGTAATCAGCCCCAGCATTTT. It is translated as CASSLVGSNQPQHF.

This clone has just one count. This chain uses TRBV28 with TRBJ2-1, with a weak D call TRBD1 (6 bases). The V gene's germline CDR1 is MDHEN and CDR2 SYDVKM. This CDR3 comprises 17 residues. Trimming took off 6 bases at V and 0 bases at J, with 18 bases between the two ends. The CDR3 loop reads CASSPPLGTTSYNEQFF. CDR3 coding DNA: TGTGCCAGCAGCCCCCCCCTCGGGACAACCTCCTACAATGAGCAGTTCTTC.

This chain links TRBV7-2 with TRBJ1-6, with a weak D call TRBD1 (6 bases). Germline CDR1 SGHTA, CDR2 FQGNSA. This CDR3 region has 15 residues. V was shortened by 5 bases and J by 6 bases, with 14 bases between the two germline ends. CDR3 in amino acids: CASSPTGYGNSPLHF. The CDR3 DNA is TGTGCCAGCAGCCCAACAGGGTACGGTAATTCACCCCTCCACTTT.

This clone occurred a few times. The V and J genes are TRBV6-5 and TRBJ1-2; D perhaps matches TRBD1 (6 bases). This CDR3 has 12 residues. V lost 4 bases to trimming and J lost 7 bases, with 10 bases between them. The germline CDR1 and CDR2 sequences are MNHEY and SVGAGI. As DNA, the CDR3 is TGTGCCAGCAGTTGGCCCAGGGGTGGCTACACCTTC. Residues: CASSWPRGGYTF.

This sequence joins TRBV19 and TRBJ1-3; weak D call: TRBD1 (6 bases). With 5 bases removed from V and 2 bases from J, the gap between germline ends came to 22 bases. This CDR3 spans 18 amino acids. CDR1 and CDR2 from the germline V gene are LNHDA and SQIVND (reference sequence). The CDR3 region is CASSPPGGGLETGNTIYF. The CDR3 region has the DNA TGTGCCAGTAGTCCACCCGGTGGGGGCCTCGAAACTGGAAACACCATATATTTT.

This clone was seen more than once but under ten times. V usage is TRBV10-3 and J usage is TRBJ1-2, with D tentatively TRBD1 (5 bases). The CDR3 is made up of 15 amino acids. Germline V gene lookup returns CDR1 ENHRY and CDR2 SYGVKD. V gave up 10 bases and J gave up 4 bases, with 22 bases separating them. CDR3 residues: CATNAGTHFFYGYTF. The CDR3, as DNA: TGTGCCACAAATGCCGGGACTCATTTTTTCTATGGCTACACCTTC.

J is TRBJ1-1 and V is TRBV30; tentatively, D is TRBD1 (5 bases). Germline CDR1 is GTSNPN and CDR2 is SVGIG (reference sequence). The CDR3 has 17 amino acids. Trimming left V 0 bases short and J 5 bases short, with 22 bases between. The CDR3 coding sequence is TGTGCCTGGAGTGTGAATATTCTGATCGGGGGAAGGACTGAAGCTTTCTTT. Protein product: CAWSVNILIGGRTEAFF.